The T cell receptor beta chain under discussion was sequenced for a study of CD8 T cells in ankylosing spondylitis. The CDR3 contains 13 residues. Germline lookup yields CDR1 DFQATT and CDR2 SNEGSKA (reference sequence). Trimming took 6 bases from V and 0 from J, leaving 12 bases between them. Each CDR3 protein gets one entry after TCRdb re-called the 5' RACE reads with MiXCR. The top ten clones hold about 2.2% of a sample with approximately 69,000 distinct CDR3 sequences, approximately 5% of them seen once. This clonotype was found many times. V usage is TRBV20-1 and J usage is TRBJ2-7; D is undetermined. This TCR came from a male donor with ankylosing spondylitis or in good health (not recorded which). Sequences were obtained from blood, either unsorted or a sorted T cell fraction (not recorded which). The CDR3 DNA reads TGCAGTGCCGAGTATGGAAGCTCCTACGAGCAGTACTTC. Its translation is CSAEYGSSYEQYF.